The rows below give T cell receptor beta chains drawn from one sample of a study of immune heterogeneity within non-small cell lung tumors. A single record per CDR3 protein comes from TCRdb applying MiXCR to the multiplex PCR reads. Of a few thousand distinct CDR3 sequences in the sample, less than 20% were seen once. The sample comprised lung tumor tissue. The receptors come from a man in his forties or fifties with non-small cell lung cancer. The CDR3 runs from the conserved cysteine through the conserved F or W. Clone size appears in some rows only: once, few, many, or a class for an expanded clone.

>TRBJ2-5|medium-sized|TRBV28
CASSLSGLAGVTQYF
>TRBJ2-5|many|TRBV29-1
CSARNTGGLQETQYF
>TRBJ1-2|medium-sized|TRBV9
CASSDWTGAGYTF
>TRBJ2-3|.|TRBV9
CASSVSPGQSQDTQYF
>TRBJ2-7|medium-sized|TRBV27
CASSKGDRGPIGEQYF
>TRBJ2-7|medium-sized|TRBV2
CASSGKGWEQYF
>TRBJ2-7|.|TRBV6-5
CASSYSEDRAYQQYF
>TRBJ2-2|medium-sized|TRBV7-9
CASSLQMNTGELFF
>TRBJ2-1|medium-sized|TRBV4-3
CASSQEPSAMDYNEQFF
>TRBJ2-7|.|TRBV5-4
CASRLAGQSYEQYF
>TRBJ1-2|medium-sized|TRBV14
CASSQVGPYTF